This T cell receptor (beta chain) was observed in a study of blood T cell repertoires in COVID-19. Across the study: COVID-19 samples collected from the United States, Italy and Spain covered acute and convalescent phases.

In this sample, this clone turned up once. In the study's own analysis: For nucleated cells, counts were estimated from reference gene primer amplification. TCRdb's copy holds only in-frame clones and misses some; the assay was immunoSEQ multiplex PCR. From that table come the V and J calls and clone size; the DNA was used to work out D and trimming. The sample holds approximately 300,000 clones, around 85% seen once. The CDR3 totals 13 residues. Trimming removed 8 bases from V and 4 bases from J, with 15 bases in between. Germline lookup yields CDR1 SGHVS and CDR2 FNYEAQ. People in the exposed group encountered a COVID-19 case within 2 weeks before entering the study.

The chain joins TRBV7-6 to TRBJ2-7; D remains unclear. The sample was PBMCs or T cells enriched from blood (not recorded which). This TCR came from a woman aged 30 to 39 who had been exposed to COVID-19. The CDR3 DNA sequence: TGTGCCAGCTCTGACATTGCCCGATACGAGCAGTACTTC. The encoded protein is CASSDIARYEQYF.